This T cell receptor beta chain was retrieved from a study of blood T cells in healthy people across ages. Study-wide findings and caveats: Reliance upon unsorted PBMCs precluded definitive naive versus antigen-experienced comparison.

Regarding this clonotype: What it binds is unknown.

Next came a second PCR, run for about 7 to 12 cycles, which used a sample-barcoded 5' primer along with a J-beta primer mix. TCRdb redid the calling of the 5' RACE reads with MiXCR, one entry per CDR3 protein. This sample carries approximately 2,000,000 distinct CDR3 sequences, around 42% of them seen once, and the ten largest clones take 20% to 25%. The V and J ends lost 4 bases and 3 bases, in that order; junction bases with no gene match: 9. The germline CDR1 and CDR2 sequences are DFQATT and SNEGSKA (reference sequence). The CDR3 loop spans 16 amino acids. The receptor's source is a human donor in good health. The gene calls are TRBV20-1 and TRBJ2-2; 9 bases match TRBD1. Material for sequencing was blood. Here the CDR3 reads CSATQQGASDTGELFF. CDR3 nucleotides: TGCAGTGCTACTCAACAGGGGGCGAGCGACACCGGGGAGCTGTTTTTT.